These 30 T cell receptor beta chains share one sample of origin, sequenced in a study of CD8+ T cells in alopecia areata. Indicated treatment: oral pan-JAK inhibitor, 5-10 mg twice daily. Extracted from the samples, RNA was reverse transcribed into cDNA to serve as the sequencing template. Libraries were prepared by immunoSEQ multiplex PCR; TCRdb keeps only in-frame clonotypes and omits some of them. The table includes more than 100,000 clones, more than 40% detected once. This sample comprised CD4+ T cells sorted from blood, obtained at week 4, from a patient treated with tofacitinib. The receptors were gathered from a human donor with alopecia areata.

The V call is TRBV27, the J call TRBJ1-1; maybe TRBD1 (6 bases). The CDR3 sequence is 15 residues long. Trimming took off 6 bases at V and 5 bases at J, with 19 bases between the two ends. The germline gives CDR1 MNHEY, CDR2 SMNVEV (reference sequence). The CDR3 here is CASRSRTAADTEAFF. In DNA form, the CDR3 reads TGTGCCAGCAGATCCCGGACAGCGGCAGATACTGAAGCTTTCTTT.

This chain connects TRBV29-1 to TRBJ2-7, with D possibly matching TRBD2 (5 bases). Germline V CDR1 and CDR2: SQVTM, ANQGSEA. V was cut by 0 bases and J by 3 bases, with 12 bases left in between. The CDR3 contains 14 residues. The chain's CDR3 is CSVEDRSRGYEQYF. The CDR3 DNA reads as TGCAGCGTTGAAGATCGCAGCCGGGGCTACGAGCAGTACTTC.

A note on this clone: Other nucleotide sequences from this sample produce the same CDR3. The rearrangement links TRBV30 to TRBJ2-5; no firm D call. CDR1 is GTSNPN and CDR2 is SVGIG in the germline V gene (reference sequence). V was pared by 2 bases and J by 4 bases, with 8 bases between. This CDR3 spans 12 amino acids. CDR3 sequence: CAWSSLAETQYF. The CDR3 DNA reads TGTGCCTGGAGTTCACTCGCAGAGACCCAGTACTTC.

This clone was seen at least ten times. This chain's CDR3 is CASSLDLQGEQFF. The CDR3 nucleotides are TGTGCCAGCAGCTTAGATTTGCAGGGGGAGCAGTTCTTC. V is TRBV7-9 and J is TRBJ2-1; tentative D call: TRBD1 (6 bases). This CDR3 contains 13 residues. CDR1 and CDR2 (germline): SEHNR, FQNEAQ (reference sequence). V was pared by 1 base and J by 10 bases, with 11 bases between.

Concerning this clone itself: Germline is not matched at one junction end, which may reflect a read error. The chain links TRBV30 to TRBJ1-1, with 7 bases aligning to TRBD1. Germline V gene data show CDR1 as GTSNPN and CDR2 as SVGIG (reference sequence). The CDR3 loop spans 13 amino acids. The CDR3 sequence: CAWSVGGGRKAFF. The CDR3 nucleotides read TGTGCCTGGAGTGTAGGAGGGGGCCGAAAAGCATTCTTT.

The chain links TRBV7-3 to TRBJ2-1, with 10 bases that match TRBD1. Trimming at V came to 5 bases and at J to 9 bases, leaving 16 bases not matched to a gene. The CDR3 is made up of 17 amino acids. Looked up from germline, CDR1 is SGHTA and CDR2 is FQGTGA. Here the CDR3 reads CASSPGGLGTGVGEQFF. DNA of the CDR3: TGTGCCAGCAGCCCCGGGGGCCTCGGGACAGGGGTTGGTGAGCAGTTCTTC.

In this sample, this clone turned up a few times. CDR3: CASSQESSGRGDTGELFF. CDR3 nucleotide sequence: TGTGCCAGCAGCCAAGAAAGCAGCGGTCGCGGGGACACCGGGGAGCTGTTTTTT. The rearrangement uses TRBV4-2 and TRBJ2-2; a possible D gene is TRBD2 (6 bases). The CDR3 is 18 residues long. V was pared by 0 bases and J by 3 bases, with 17 bases between. Germline V gene lookup returns CDR1 LGHNA and CDR2 YNFKEQ.

Turning to this clone: Distinct nucleotide sequences in the sample also encode this CDR3. The rearrangement uses TRBV5-1 and TRBJ1-2; D is perhaps TRBD1 (6 bases). The germline gives CDR1 SGHRS, CDR2 YFSETQ. The CDR3 consists of 14 residues. V lost 0 bases, J lost 3 bases, and 9 bases lay in between. CDR3 sequence (DNA): TGCGCCAGCAGCTTGGCCGGGGGCGACTATGGCTACACCTTC. It translates to CASSLAGGDYGYTF.

The chain carries TRBV9 and TRBJ2-2, with 8 bases that match TRBD1. V shed 0 bases and J 7 bases; nucleotides not matched to a gene: 8. The V gene's germline CDR1 is SGDLS and CDR2 YYNGEE. The CDR3 loop spans 16 amino acids. CDR3 sequence reads: CASSVAGGFFGGELFF. The DNA for the CDR3 is TGTGCCAGCAGCGTAGCAGGGGGCTTTTTTGGCGGGGAGCTGTTTTTT.

The gene calls are TRBV29-1 and TRBJ1-1; D is ambiguous. Germline CDR1 is SQVTM and CDR2 is ANQGSEA. The CDR3 sequence is 12 residues long. V was cut by 4 bases and J by 6 bases, with 12 bases left in between. CDR3 loop: CSVVVLSAEAFF. Here the CDR3 DNA reads TGCAGCGTTGTTGTTTTGAGCGCTGAAGCTTTCTTT.

Worth noting for this clone: Other DNA sequences in this sample translate to the same CDR3. The chain's CDR3 is CASSLSTDTQYF. As DNA, the CDR3 is TGTGCCAGCAGCTTGAGCACAGATACGCAGTATTTT. The J gene is TRBJ2-3, the V gene TRBV7-3; no clear D gene. The V gene's germline CDR1 is SGHTA and CDR2 FQGTGA. V lost 3 bases to trimming and J lost 0 bases, with 1 base between them. The CDR3 extends over 12 amino acids. The full variable domain, in which reference TRBV7-3 and TRBJ2-3 provide the parts outside the CDR3, is GAGVSQTPSNKVTEKGKYVELRCDPISGHTALYWYRQSLGQGPEFLIYFQGTGAADDSGLPNDRFFAVRPEGSVSTLKIQRTERGDSAVYLCASSLSTDTQYFGPGTRLTVL.

The chain combines TRBV7-8 with TRBJ1-1; tentatively, D is TRBD1 (5 bases). The ends were cut back, 0 bases at V and 1 base at J, with 9 bases in the middle. CDR1 and CDR2 (germline): SGHVS, FQNEAQ. There are 15 residues in the CDR3. CDR3 bases: TGTGCCAGCAGCTTAGCGCTTGGGGGGAACACTGAAGCTTTCTTT. This sequence encodes CASSLALGGNTEAFF.

In its sample, this clone was seen a few times. The rearrangement links TRBV15 to TRBJ1-2; unclear D gene. Trimming stripped 1 base from V and 5 bases from J, with 11 bases between. The CDR3 length is 14 residues. Germline assignment: CDR1 LNHNV and CDR2 YYDKDF (reference sequence). This CDR3 is CATSRGADRYGYTF. CDR3 nucleotide sequence: TGTGCCACCAGCAGAGGAGCAGATCGTTATGGCTACACCTTC. The full variable domain, its missing parts supplied by reference TRBV15 and TRBJ1-2, is DAMVIQNPRYQVTQFGKPVTLSCSQTLNHNVMYWYQQKSSQAPKLLFHYYDKDFNNEADTPDNFQSRRPNTSFCFLDIRSPGLGDTAMYLCATSRGADRYGYTFGSGTRLTVV.

This clone came up a few times. This chain joins TRBV29-1 and TRBJ2-6, with D perhaps given as TRBD1 or TRBD2 (6 bases each). The CDR3 totals 17 residues. V lost 2 bases and J 0 bases, leaving 14 bases between the germline ends. Germline V lookup: CDR1 SQVTM, CDR2 ANQGSEA. The CDR3 DNA sequence: TGCAGCGTTGAATCCGGGGGCAAGGGCTCTGGGGCCAACGTCCTGACTTTC. Translated, it gives CSVESGGKGSGANVLTF.

The V and J genes are TRBV6-1 and TRBJ2-3; D is perhaps TRBD1 or TRBD2 (5 bases each). This CDR3 comprises 16 residues. Trimming cost V 0 bases and J 0 bases, with 10 bases left between them. Germline-derived CDR1 and CDR2 are MNHNS and SASEGT. The CDR3: CASSEAPGPSTDTQYF. The CDR3 nucleotides read TGTGCCAGCAGTGAAGCACCGGGACCGAGCACAGATACGCAGTATTTT.

This clone was observed a handful of times. This chain joins TRBV5-1 and TRBJ2-7, with D possibly TRBD1 on 5 matching bases. Trimming pared 1 base from V and 4 bases from J, leaving 9 bases between. Germline V CDR1 and CDR2: SGHRS, YFSETQ. This CDR3 is 13 amino acids long. CDR3 protein: CASSLFQGYEQYF. CDR3 nucleotide sequence: TGCGCCAGCAGCTTGTTCCAGGGTTACGAGCAGTACTTC.

The CDR3 loop reads CASRGQGLDNGYTF. As DNA, the CDR3 is TGCGCCAGCAGGGGACAGGGGTTGGACAATGGCTACACCTTC. The chain links TRBV23-1 to TRBJ1-2; 10 positions match TRBD1. TRBV23-1 is annotated as an ORF whose role is uncertain. This CDR3 spans 14 amino acids. V lost 6 bases, J lost 6 bases, and 7 bases stayed unmatched.

The chain links TRBV5-1 to TRBJ1-1; D may be TRBD1 (6 bases). The V end lost 2 bases, the J end lost 4 bases, and 9 bases lay between the germline ends. Germline lookup yields CDR1 SGHRS and CDR2 YFSETQ. The CDR3 length is 13 residues. CDR3 nucleotide sequence: TGCGCCAGCAGCTTACAGGGTACCACTGAAGCTTTCTTT. As protein: CASSLQGTTEAFF.

This clone was found a few times. The CDR3 sequence: CASSTRGAGNEQFF. CDR3 nucleotides: TGCGCCAGCAGCACGCGGGGGGCGGGGAATGAGCAGTTCTTC. The rearrangement links TRBV5-1 to TRBJ2-1, with 8 bases lining up with TRBD2. The V segment lost 4 bases and the J segment 7 bases; nucleotides outside the gene matches: 7. There are 14 residues in the CDR3. Germline V gene lookup returns CDR1 SGHRS and CDR2 YFSETQ. Based on the CDR3 plus reference TRBV5-1 and TRBJ2-1, the full variable domain is KAGVTQTPRYLIKTRGQQVTLSCSPISGHRSVSWYQQTPGQGLQFLFEYFSETQRNKGNFPGRFSGRQFSNSRSEMNVSTLELGDSALYLCASSTRGAGNEQFFGPGTRLTVL.

The rearrangement joins TRBV7-6 to TRBJ2-1; 7 bases are a match to TRBD1. The length of the CDR3 is 16 residues. Germline V gene data show CDR1 as SGHVS and CDR2 as FNYEAQ. V trimming: 5 bases; J trimming: 0 bases; junction bases outside the gene matches: 7. The CDR3 region has the DNA TGTGCCAGCAGCCGAACGGGACAGAGCTCCTACAATGAGCAGTTCTTC. Its translation: CASSRTGQSSYNEQFF.

This clone has just a few counts. CDR3 sequence: CASSFQSSSTDTQYF. Here the CDR3 DNA reads TGCGCCAGCAGCTTTCAATCCTCTAGCACAGATACGCAGTATTTT. The rearrangement joins TRBV5-1 to TRBJ2-3; D is uncertain. Between the trimmed V and J ends, which lost 2 bases and 0 bases, there was a span of 10 bases. Germline V gene lookup returns CDR1 SGHRS and CDR2 YFSETQ. The CDR3 covers 15 residues.

The chain employs TRBV6-5 and TRBJ2-5; 7 nucleotides agree with TRBD1. The CDR3 runs to 14 residues. In germline, CDR1 is MNHEY, CDR2 SVGAGI. With V trimmed by 4 bases and J by 4 bases, 6 bases remained unmatched. The CDR3 DNA is TGTGCCAGCAGTTCTCCGGCAGGGGGAGAGACCCAGTACTTC. This encodes CASSSPAGGETQYF.

CDR3 protein: CASKGLAGKTDTQYF. As DNA, the CDR3 is TGTGCCAGCAAAGGACTAGCGGGGAAGACAGATACGCAGTATTTT. The chain recombines TRBV6-1 with TRBJ2-3; TRBD2 matches 12 bases. The CDR3 is 15 amino acids. The germline CDR1 and CDR2 sequences are MNHNS and SASEGT. Germline trimming cut 7 bases from V and 3 bases from J; bases unmatched to any gene: 5.

The chain recombines TRBV4-2 with TRBJ1-1; D not certain. The germline V gene encodes CDR1 LGHNA and CDR2 YNFKEQ. The V end lost 0 bases, the J end lost 0 bases, and 14 bases lay between the germline ends. The CDR3 spans 17 residues. The CDR3 protein is CASSQEDSGGMNTEAFF. The CDR3 nucleotides read TGTGCCAGCAGCCAAGAGGATAGCGGCGGGATGAACACTGAAGCTTTCTTT.

The genes are TRBV7-2 and TRBJ2-7; D tentatively reads TRBD1 or TRBD2 (5 bases each). Trimming removed 5 bases at V and 6 bases at J, with 23 bases between. The CDR3 runs 16 residues. CDR1 SGHTA and CDR2 FQGNSA come from the germline V gene. The CDR3 loop is CASSTRVRQGDAEQYF. Here the CDR3 DNA reads TGTGCCAGCAGCACCCGGGTTCGGCAGGGAGATGCCGAGCAGTACTTC.

CDR3 residues: CASSPTGFETKLFF. In DNA form, the CDR3 reads TGTGCCAGCAGTCCGACAGGATTCGAAACCAAACTGTTTTTT. The V call is TRBV27, the J call TRBJ1-4, with a possible D match to TRBD1 (6 bases). The V gene's germline CDR1 is MNHEY and CDR2 SMNVEV (reference sequence). The V end was cut by 5 bases, the J end by 11 bases, with 18 bases between. This CDR3 comprises 14 residues.

This chain links TRBV10-1 with TRBJ2-7, with D uncertain. The V end lost 1 base, the J end lost 2 bases, and 15 bases lay between the germline ends. The CDR3 loop spans 16 amino acids. Per the germline V gene, CDR1 is WNHNN and CDR2 is SYGVQD (reference sequence). The CDR3 DNA follows: TGCGCCAGCAGTGAGTGGCGTGAAGACGGAACCTACGAGCAGTACTTC. It encodes CASSEWREDGTYEQYF.

This clone was found a few times. The gene calls are TRBV6-5 and TRBJ2-7; 10 nucleotides line up with TRBD1. From germline, CDR1 is MNHEY and CDR2 SVGAGI. The ends lost 8 bases at V and 0 bases at J; junction bases unmatched: 4. This CDR3 has 14 residues. The CDR3, as DNA: TGTGCCAGCGGGCGGGACAGGGGCTCCTACGAGCAGTACTTC. Its translation is CASGRDRGSYEQYF.

This clone has just a few counts. The genes are TRBV5-5 and TRBJ2-5; D remains ambiguous. Deletions cut 2 bases from V and 1 base from J, with 6 bases between. This CDR3 is built from 13 residues. CDR1 and CDR2 (germline): SGHKS, YYEKEE (reference sequence). The CDR3 DNA sequence: TGTGCCAGCAGCTTAGCCAGCCAAGAGACCCAGTACTTC. It is translated as CASSLASQETQYF. Full variable domain (remainder filled in from reference TRBV5-5 and TRBJ2-5): DAGVTQSPTHLIKTRGQQVTLRCSPISGHKSVSWYQQVLGQGPQFIFQYYEKEERGRGNFPDRFSARQFPNYSSELNVNALLLGDSALYLCASSLASQETQYFGPGTRLLVL.

This chain uses TRBV29-1 with TRBJ2-7, with 13 bases matching TRBD2. The germline CDR1 and CDR2 sequences are SQVTM and ANQGSEA. V shed 5 bases, J shed 6 bases, and the junction held 13 bases outside the gene matches. This CDR3 contains 16 residues. CDR3 DNA: TGCAGCGTTAAACCGGGACTAGCGGGATTTGGTGGCGAGCAGTACTTC. Protein: CSVKPGLAGFGGEQYF.